This TCR beta chain derives from a study of shared clonotypes between healthy human individuals. CD45RO negativity and positive selection for CCR7 defined naive CD8 cells, a population that excluded terminally differentiated effector memory CD45RA+ cells. Method: immunoSEQ multiplex PCR; TCRdb's copy keeps in-frame clones and lacks some. The data hold over 2,000,000 clones, with around 93% observed a single time. Germline V gene sequence: CDR1 SEHNR, CDR2 FQNEAQ (reference sequence). V was cut by 5 bases and J by 8 bases, with 10 bases left in between. This CDR3 is 12 amino acids long. This receptor was taken from a man aged 18 to 29 in good health. Some clones in this sample may be carry-over from other donors' samples. The sample consisted of naive CD8+ T cells from PBMCs. This chain joins TRBV7-9 and TRBJ2-1; no firm D call. The CDR3 sequence: CASSVLTYEQFF. DNA of the CDR3: TGTGCCAGCAGCGTCCTGACCTATGAGCAGTTCTTC.